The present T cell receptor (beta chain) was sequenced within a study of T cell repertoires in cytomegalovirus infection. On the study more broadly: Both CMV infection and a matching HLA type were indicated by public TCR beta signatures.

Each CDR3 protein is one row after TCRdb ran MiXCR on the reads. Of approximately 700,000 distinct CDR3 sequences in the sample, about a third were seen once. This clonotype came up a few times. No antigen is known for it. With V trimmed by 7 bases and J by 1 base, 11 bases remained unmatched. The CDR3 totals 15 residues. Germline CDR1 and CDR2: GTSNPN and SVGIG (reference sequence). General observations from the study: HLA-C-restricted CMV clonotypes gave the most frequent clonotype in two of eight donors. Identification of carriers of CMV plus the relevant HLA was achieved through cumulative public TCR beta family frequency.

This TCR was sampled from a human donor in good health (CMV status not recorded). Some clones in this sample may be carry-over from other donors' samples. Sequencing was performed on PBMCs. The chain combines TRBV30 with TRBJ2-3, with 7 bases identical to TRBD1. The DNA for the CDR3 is TGTGCCTCGTCAAAGGGGGCAGGAGGCACAGATACGCAGTATTTT. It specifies CASSKGAGGTDTQYF.